The 16 T cell receptor beta chains presented below share a single source sample, sequenced in a study of CD4 T cells in relation to SARS-CoV-2 and coronaviruses. CD4+ T cells from unexposed donors were obtained before the COVID-19 pandemic (2011-2018). Sequenced by immunoSEQ multiplex PCR; TCRdb stores in-frame clones only, minus some. The repertoire holds 60,000 or so clones, with less than 95% as singletons. The sequenced sample was naive CD4+ T cells from PBMCs. Subset described: naive CD4+ T cells isolated by negative enrichment. The receptors were gathered from a human donor in good health.

The gene calls are TRBV4-1 and TRBJ2-1, with D hard to call. In germline, CDR1 is MGHRA, CDR2 YSYEKL. There are 17 residues in the CDR3. With 3 bases removed from V and 2 bases from J, the gap between germline ends came to 17 bases. In DNA, the CDR3 is TGCGCCAGCAGCCACTCGATAAGGGCCTCCGCCTACAATGAGCAGTTCTTC. The encoded protein is CASSHSIRASAYNEQFF.

The chain links TRBV18 to TRBJ2-5; tentatively, D is TRBD2 (7 bases). The V end was cut by 6 bases, the J end by 5 bases, with 22 bases between. The germline CDR1 and CDR2 sequences are KGHSH and LQKENI. This CDR3 has 16 amino acids. The CDR3 coding sequence is TGTGCCAGCTCCCCGGAAATGGGGGGGGCGAGGGAGACCCAGTACTTC. Encoded protein: CASSPEMGGARETQYF.

V is TRBV6-6 and J is TRBJ2-1, with TRBD1 matching over 7 bases. The CDR3 spans 15 residues. CDR1 is MNHNY and CDR2 is SVGAGI in the germline V gene (reference sequence). V gave up 8 bases and J gave up 4 bases; unmatched junction bases: 11. The CDR3 DNA reads as TGTGCCAGCGGGGACAGACAGGGCCTTTACAATGAGCAGTTCTTC. Its protein is CASGDRQGLYNEQFF.

The V gene is TRBV7-9, the J gene TRBJ2-2; 11 bases line up with TRBD1. Germline CDR1 reads SEHNR; CDR2 reads FQNEAQ (reference sequence). This CDR3 contains 16 residues. V shed 5 bases and J 7 bases; nucleotides not matched to a gene: 9. CDR3 DNA: TGTGCCAGCAGCCTATGGGACAGGGGGTTTGTCGGGGAGCTGTTTTTT. Translating it yields CASSLWDRGFVGELFF.

The gene calls are TRBV7-8 and TRBJ1-3; D uncertain. Trimming left V 1 base short and J 0 bases short, with 10 bases between. CDR1 and CDR2 (germline): SGHVS, FQNEAQ. This CDR3 has 16 residues. The CDR3 sequence: CASSLGPIVSGNTIYF. CDR3 coding DNA: TGTGCCAGCAGCTTAGGACCGATCGTCTCTGGAAACACCATATATTTT.

V usage is TRBV28 and J usage is TRBJ1-5; tentative D call: TRBD1 (6 bases). Deletions cut 6 bases from V and 2 bases from J, with 11 bases between. CDR3 length equals 14 residues. Germline CDR1 reads MDHEN; CDR2 reads SYDVKM. CDR3 coding DNA: TGTGCCAGCAGGTTAGCAGGGGGCAATCAGCCCCAGCATTTT. It specifies CASRLAGGNQPQHF.

The CDR3 region is CATKRRTENSPLHF. In DNA form, the CDR3 reads TGTGCCACCAAACGCCGGACGGAGAATTCACCCCTCCACTTT. The gene calls are TRBV27 and TRBJ1-6; D unclear. Germline values: CDR1 MNHEY, CDR2 SMNVEV (reference sequence). The CDR3 contains 14 residues. The ends were cut back, 10 bases at V and 7 bases at J, with 17 bases in the middle.

This chain connects TRBV12-3 or TRBV12-4 to TRBJ1-5; possible D gene TRBD1, 5 bases. The V gene lost 5 bases and the J gene lost 6 bases, with 11 bases spanning the gap. The CDR3 runs to 13 residues. This CDR3 is CASSIDSLQPQHF. The CDR3 region has the DNA TGTGCCAGCAGTATCGACAGTCTTCAGCCCCAGCATTTT.

The chain links TRBV28 to TRBJ2-2, with D possibly matching TRBD1 (5 bases). This CDR3 is built from 17 residues. The germline V gene has CDR1 MDHEN and CDR2 SYDVKM. The V end lost 6 bases, the J end lost 2 bases, and 19 bases lay between the germline ends. CDR3 in DNA: TGTGCCAGCAGCTACTCCTATGGACACGCCAACACCGGGGAGCTGTTTTTT. Translating gives CASSYSYGHANTGELFF.

The chain carries TRBV30 and TRBJ2-7; D gene ambiguous. Trimming removed 3 bases from V and 2 bases from J, with 8 bases in between. Germline V gives CDR1 GTSNPN, CDR2 SVGIG (reference sequence). This CDR3 is 12 amino acids long. In DNA, the CDR3 is TGTGCCTGGAGCAGAAAGCCCTACGAGCAGTACTTC. It codes for CAWSRKPYEQYF.

This sequence joins TRBV10-3 and TRBJ2-5; the match to TRBD1 covers 7 bases. J was trimmed by 2 bases and V by 8 bases; bases with no gene match: 11. This CDR3 is built from 15 residues. Looked up from germline, CDR1 is ENHRY and CDR2 is SYGVKD. The CDR3 loop reads CAIRSGTVNQETQYF. In DNA form, the CDR3 reads TGTGCCATCCGATCCGGGACAGTGAATCAAGAGACCCAGTACTTC.

The V and J genes are TRBV18 and TRBJ2-7; tentative D call: TRBD2 (6 bases). This CDR3 contains 13 residues. The germline V gene encodes CDR1 KGHSH and CDR2 LQKENI. The V gene lost 8 bases and the J gene lost 0 bases, with 11 bases spanning the gap. CDR3 nucleotides: TGTGCCAGCAGACCGGGACTCTCCTACGAGCAGTACTTC. It encodes CASRPGLSYEQYF.

The rearrangement uses TRBV10-3 and TRBJ2-7; D is possibly TRBD1 (6 bases). CDR3 length equals 15 residues. Trimming pared 4 bases from V and 0 bases from J, leaving 13 bases between. Per the germline V gene, CDR1 is ENHRY and CDR2 is SYGVKD. The CDR3 sequence: CAISGRQGRSYEQYF. Here the CDR3 DNA reads TGTGCCATCAGTGGTCGGCAGGGGCGCTCCTACGAGCAGTACTTC.

The rearrangement links TRBV14 to TRBJ2-1; no reliable D call. Germline values: CDR1 SGHDN, CDR2 FVKESK. The CDR3 loop spans 12 amino acids. V was trimmed by 1 base and J by 12 bases, leaving 10 bases between them. In nucleotides, the CDR3 is TGTGCCAGCAGCCAAGGTCCAGTAATGCAGTTCTTC. It is translated as CASSQGPVMQFF.

As DNA, the CDR3 is TGTGCCAGCAGTGCGGGCGGGAGGGCATCTGGGGCCAACGTCCTGACTTTC. It encodes CASSAGGRASGANVLTF. This sequence joins TRBV2 and TRBJ2-6; 9 bases fit TRBD2. The V gene end was trimmed by 4 bases and the J gene end by 1 base; junction bases not matched to a gene: 5. The CDR3 is 17 residues long. CDR1 and CDR2 from the germline V gene are SNHLY and FYNNEI.

This sequence joins TRBV14 and TRBJ1-6; TRBD1 agrees at 7 bases. This CDR3 is built from 16 residues. After removal of 1 base from V and 9 bases from J, the junction contained 9 bases not matched to a gene. CDR1 is SGHDN, CDR2 FVKESK, per germline. CDR3 nucleotides: TGTGCCAGCAGCCAAGTCAGGGGGAAGCGTGGTTCACCCCTCCACTTT. It translates to CASSQVRGKRGSPLHF.